A selection of T cell receptor beta chains follows, all from one sample in a study of lymphopenia after photon versus proton radiotherapy. TCRdb keeps only in-frame clones here, not all; method: immunoSEQ multiplex PCR. The data hold roughly 25,000 clones, with roughly nine tenths observed a single time. The input for sequencing was peripheral blood, taken from a patient treated with photon-based radiotherapy. These receptors were obtained from a woman in her forties or fifties with cholangiocarcinoma. The CDR3 runs from the conserved cysteine through the conserved F or W. Fields, in order: V gene, clone size, J gene, D gene, CDR3 DNA, CDR3 protein. The D gene is left open where the match is weak. Clone size appears in some rows only: once, few, many, or a class for an expanded clone.

TRBV7-8	NA	TRBJ1-4	NA	TGTGCCAGCAGCTTAGCCCGACAGAGAAATGAAAAACTGTTTTTT	CASSLARQRNEKLFF
TRBV28	NA	TRBJ1-1	NA	TGTGCCAGCAGCTCCGCCCGGACAGCGTCCTTT	CASSSARTASF
TRBV5-1	NA	TRBJ2-5	NA	TGCGCCAGCAGCTCTGCCATGGGAGAGACCCAGTACTTC	CASSSAMGETQYF
TRBV7-2	NA	TRBJ1-1	NA	TGTGCCAGCAGCTTAGCGCTGCACAGAATTAGCGAAGCTTTCTTT	CASSLALHRISEAFF
TRBV19	NA	TRBJ1-2	NA	TGTGCCAGTACCCTGGGGAAGGGCAGGGGAGGCTATGGCTACACCTTC	CASTLGKGRGGYGYTF
TRBV19	NA	TRBJ2-7	NA	TGTGCCAGTAGTATAACGGGGTCAGGCCGTCCTCTCTCCTACGAGCAGTACTTC	CASSITGSGRPLSYEQYF
TRBV6-1	NA	TRBJ2-7	NA	TGTGCCAGCAGTGAGATCTACCACGAGCAGTACTTC	CASSEIYHEQYF
TRBV18	NA	TRBJ1-1	NA	TGTGCCAGCTCACCACCGGGGGCGTACACTGAAGCTTTCTTT	CASSPPGAYTEAFF
TRBV30	NA	TRBJ1-4	NA	TGTGCCTGGACCGGGGCAGGTATACAGGGCCCTAATGAAAAACTGTTTTTT	CAWTGAGIQGPNEKLFF
TRBV28	NA	TRBJ1-2	NA	TGTGCCAGCAGTTTCGCGGGCCCCTCATATGGCTACACCTTC	CASSFAGPSYGYTF
TRBV7-2	NA	TRBJ2-7	NA	TGTGCCAGCAGCTTAGCCGGGACTCTCTACGAGCAGTACTTC	CASSLAGTLYEQYF
TRBV6-5	NA	TRBJ2-7	NA	TGTGCCAGCAGTCCCTCGGGGATCTTATCTTACGAGCAGTACTTC	CASSPSGILSYEQYF
TRBV9	NA	TRBJ2-7	TRBD1	TGTGCCAGCAGCGCCCGGACAGGGCGGGGAGAAGAGCAGTACTTC	CASSARTGRGEEQYF
TRBV6-5	NA	TRBJ1-2	TRBD1	TGTGCCAGCACCAGGGGGGAGAACTATGGCTACACCTTC	CASTRGENYGYTF
TRBV7-8	NA	TRBJ1-4	TRBD1	TGTGCCAGCAGCTTAGGCAGGGGGGAAGAAAAACTGTTTTTT	CASSLGRGEEKLFF
TRBV7-2	NA	TRBJ1-1	NA	TGTGCCAGCAGCGAGGTGGTGAACACTGAAGCTTTCTTT	CASSEVVNTEAFF
TRBV19	NA	TRBJ1-2	NA	TGTGCCAGTAGTCTCCGACAGGGCTACACCTTC	CASSLRQGYTF
TRBV10-3	few	TRBJ1-4	NA	TGTGCCATCAGTGGGGGGCCTCGTAGTGAAAAACTGTTTTTT	CAISGGPRSEKLFF
TRBV6-1	once	TRBJ2-1	NA	TGTGCCAGCCACGAGCCGGGGGCGTTCTACAATGAGCAGTTCTTC	CASHEPGAFYNEQFF
TRBV5-1	NA	TRBJ1-5	TRBD1	TGCGCCAGCAGCTGGGGGACAGGCGACAATCAGCCCCAGCATTTT	CASSWGTGDNQPQHF
TRBV6-1	NA	TRBJ2-2	TRBD1	TGTGCCAGCCGACACACAGGGGGTACCGGGGAGCTGTTTTTT	CASRHTGGTGELFF
TRBV5-1	NA	TRBJ1-4	NA	TGCGCCAGCACTGACCAGGGACCTCATGAAAAACTGTTTTTT	CASTDQGPHEKLFF
TRBV7-8	NA	TRBJ2-5	NA	TGTGCCAGCAGACCAGACCCGGTGGAGACCCAGTACTTC	CASRPDPVETQYF
TRBV27	NA	TRBJ2-7	TRBD2	TGTGCCAGCAGTCCTACAGCGGGGGGGCCCTACGAGCAGTACTTC	CASSPTAGGPYEQYF
TRBV2	NA	TRBJ2-7	NA	TGTGCCAGCAGTGCCGGGACGGACTACGAGCAGTACTTC	CASSAGTDYEQYF
TRBV10-3	NA	TRBJ1-1	NA	TGTGCCATCAGTGAGTCTCTCATGCACGAAGCTTTCTTT	CAISESLMHEAFF
TRBV15	NA	TRBJ1-2	NA	TGTGCCACCAGCAGAGAAGATATTGGACTGGGGGACTATGGCTACACCTTC	CATSREDIGLGDYGYTF
TRBV5-4	NA	TRBJ1-3	NA	TGTGCCAGCAGCTCATGGACAAGCTCTGGAAACACCATATATTTT	CASSSWTSSGNTIYF
TRBV27	NA	TRBJ1-2	TRBD1	TGTGCCAGCTCCAGTCCCGGGACAGGGAACCAGGAAGGCTACACCTTC	CASSSPGTGNQEGYTF
TRBV12-5	NA	TRBJ2-5	NA	TGTGCTAGTGGTCCCCCCACTAGGCTAGAGACCCAGTACTTC	CASGPPTRLETQYF
TRBV7-2	NA	TRBJ2-5	TRBD1	TGTGCCAGCAGCTTAGGGCCGGACAGGGCGTTAGAGACCCAGTACTTC	CASSLGPDRALETQYF
TRBV11-2	NA	TRBJ1-2	NA	TGTGCCAGCAGCTTATACCAGCGGTGGAACTATGGCTACACCTTC	CASSLYQRWNYGYTF
TRBV9	NA	TRBJ2-3	NA	TGTGCCAGCAGCGTAGATAAGGACACTAATACGCAGTATTTT	CASSVDKDTNTQYF
TRBV5-1	few	TRBJ1-1	TRBD1	TGCGCCAGCAGCTTGTTCGGACAGGGAACTGAAGCTTTCTTT	CASSLFGQGTEAFF
TRBV4-3	NA	TRBJ2-3	NA	TGCGCCAGCAGCCAAGGCGTCAGGGGCACAGATACGCAGTATTTT	CASSQGVRGTDTQYF
TRBV19	NA	TRBJ2-1	TRBD2	TGTGCCAGTAGTACACTAGCGGGGGTTGAGCAGTTCTTC	CASSTLAGVEQFF
TRBV7-8	NA	TRBJ1-5	TRBD1	TGTGCCAGCAGCTTAAACGATAGGGGGCGGCGGGGGCCCCAGCCCCAGCATTTT	CASSLNDRGRRGPQPQHF
TRBV9	NA	TRBJ2-5	NA	TGTGCCAGCAGCCCGAGGGAGCCAAATCAAGAGACCCAGTACTTC	CASSPREPNQETQYF
TRBV14	NA	TRBJ1-2	NA	TGTGCCAGCAGCCAAGATAGGACGGGTGGCTACACCTTC	CASSQDRTGGYTF
TRBV4-3	once	TRBJ2-5	NA	TGCGCCAGCAGCCGAGTACAGGGGGGGGGAGAGACCCAGTACTTC	CASSRVQGGGETQYF